This TCR beta chain was profiled in a study of control samples from healthy donors and cancer patients. Libraries were prepared by immunoSEQ multiplex PCR; TCRdb keeps only in-frame clonotypes and omits some of them. Here the sample spans some 120,000 clones, around 89% being singletons. Germline assignment: CDR1 DFQATT and CDR2 SNEGSKA (reference sequence). The V gene lost 6 bases and the J gene lost 2 bases, with 7 bases spanning the gap. CDR3 length: 11 amino acids. This sequence originates from a woman between 65 and 79 years old in good health. This chain connects TRBV20-1 to TRBJ1-2; no reliable D call. The material sequenced was blood. The CDR3 DNA reads TGCAGTGCCCGGGAGAACTATGGCTACACCTTC. It encodes CSARENYGYTF.